This T cell receptor beta chain is from a study of T cell repertoires in cytomegalovirus infection. For the study at large: Matching HLA type, along with CMV infection, was indicated by public TCR beta signatures.

Each CDR3 protein gets one entry after TCRdb re-called the reads with MiXCR. The table has some 280,000 distinct CDR3 sequences, around 13% seen once. Germline CDR1 and CDR2: SGHRS and YFSETQ. V lost 0 bases to trimming and J lost 1 base, with 7 bases between them. CDR3 length: 15 residues. This clonotype originated in a human donor in good health (CMV status not recorded). Some clones in this sample may be carry-over from other donors' samples. The sample taken for sequencing was PBMCs. The chain couples TRBV5-1 to TRBJ2-2; D remains unclear. CDR3 sequence: CASSLGAMNTGELFF. In nucleotides, the CDR3 is TGCGCCAGCAGCTTGGGTGCGATGAACACCGGGGAGCTGTTTTTT. The full variable domain, with the rest looked up from reference TRBV5-1 and TRBJ2-2, is KAGVTQTPRYLIKTRGQQVTLSCSPISGHRSVSWYQQTPGQGLQFLFEYFSETQRNKGNFPGRFSGRQFSNSRSEMNVSTLELGDSALYLCASSLGAMNTGELFFGEGSRLTVL.